The source of this TCR beta chain is a study of T cell responses to AZD1222 COVID-19 vaccine. The wider study: Second-dose intervals near 4 or 12 weeks were combined.

On this clone: Its cognate antigen is unknown.

Study conclusions and caveats: CD4 TCRs linked to vaccination spanned spike, dominating at 160-218 and 743-854. Sampled repertoires all dated from after the peak T cell response.

Generated by immunoSEQ multiplex PCR, the TCRdb table keeps only in-frame clones and is missing some. The profile shows 150,000 to 180,000 clones, roughly nine tenths of them singletons. This TCR was sampled from an adult in good health. This specimen was peripheral blood, taken on day 0 of AZD1222 vaccination.

The CDR3 sequence is CASSYTHGQAGYTF. For the CDR3, the DNA is TGTGCCAGCAGCTATACTCACGGACAGGCTGGCTACACCTTC. The chain uses TRBV5-5 and TRBJ1-2; TRBD1 matches 7 bases. The germline V gene has CDR1 SGHKS and CDR2 YYEKEE (reference sequence). The CDR3 loop spans 14 amino acids. The V and J ends lost 3 bases and 7 bases, in that order; junction bases with no gene match: 9.